The subject of this entry is one T cell receptor beta chain. This entry belongs to a study of T cell repertoires in aging, cancer and after chemotherapy. As for the study in general: Donor ages fell into six groups from 30 or younger up to 70 or older.

Rearranged V-D-J TRB sequences were amplified with a mixed TRB-A/B primer pool. TCRdb re-analysed the multiplex PCR reads in MiXCR, keeping a single row per CDR3 protein. The sample lists just under 6,500 distinct CDR3 sequences, approximately 40% occurring once. Trimming cost V 4 bases and J 1 base, with 18 bases left between them. Germline V gene data show CDR1 as SGHRS and CDR2 as YFSETQ. This CDR3 region has 17 residues. Amplification of TCR beta used genomic DNA extracted from peripheral blood. This TCR was recovered from a human donor in good health. Sequenced sample: blood. The V gene is TRBV5-1, the J gene TRBJ2-1; D remains unclear. The DNA of the CDR3 is TGCGCCAGCAGCCGTCCCGGGTCCACAATTTCCTACAATGAGCAGTTCTTC. It translates to CASSRPGSTISYNEQFF.